The 3 T cell receptor beta chains below were found in one sample sequenced in a study of shared clonotypes between healthy human individuals. TCRdb's table, derived via immunoSEQ multiplex PCR, lists solely in-frame clones and lacks some. Of under 2,000,000 clones in the sample, approximately 94% are singletons; the top ten hold 1.2%. The naive CD8 fraction comprised CD45RO-negative cells positively selected for CCR7 and excluded terminally differentiated effector memory CD45RA+ cells. What was sequenced was naive CD8+ T cells sorted from blood. The receptor set was obtained from a man younger than 35 in good health.

Here the CDR3 DNA reads TGTGCCAGCAGCGTAGACGATAACACTGAAGCTTTCTTT. Translating gives CASSVDDNTEAFF. The V call is TRBV9, the J call TRBJ1-1; D gene uncertain. The CDR3 is made up of 13 amino acids. Germline V gene data show CDR1 as SGDLS and CDR2 as YYNGEE. V was cut by 0 bases and J by 2 bases, with 5 bases left in between.

The rearrangement joins TRBV7-9 to TRBJ2-3, with 8 bases lining up with TRBD1. V lost 4 bases to trimming and J lost 0 bases; unmatched junction nucleotides: 9. The CDR3 has 17 residues. Germline V lookup: CDR1 SEHNR, CDR2 FQNEAQ (reference sequence). CDR3 in amino acids: CASSSGQAPTSTDTQYF. The CDR3 nucleotides read TGTGCCAGCAGCTCGGGACAGGCGCCAACTAGCACAGATACGCAGTATTTT.

The J gene is TRBJ2-2, the V gene TRBV5-5; D is unresolved. The ends were cut back, 0 bases at V and 3 bases at J, with 9 bases in the middle. Germline CDR1 reads SGHKS; CDR2 reads YYEKEE (reference sequence). The CDR3 covers 15 residues. CDR3 coding DNA: TGTGCCAGCAGCTTGGCAGGTCCGGACACCGGGGAGCTGTTTTTT. Translating it yields CASSLAGPDTGELFF.